The entry below describes one T cell receptor (beta chain). TCR beta sequencing covered blood CD8+ and CD4+ T cells. The authors reverse transcribed roughly 0.5 to 1 ug RNA with random hexamers. Amplification of TCR beta CDR3 was carried out by immunoSEQ multiplex PCR, which covered 54 Vbeta and 13 Jbeta segments. Each CDR3 protein gets one entry after TCRdb re-called the immunoSEQ multiplex PCR reads with MiXCR. The sample shows 150,000 to 160,000 distinct CDR3 sequences, 85% to 95% of them seen only once. The sample originates from a study of CD8 T cells in Susac syndrome. V lost 10 bases to trimming and J lost 8 bases; unmatched junction nucleotides: 2. This CDR3 spans 11 amino acids. Per the germline V gene, CDR1 is ENHRY and CDR2 is SYGVKD.

The rearrangement links TRBV10-3 to TRBJ1-3; the match to TRBD1 covers 10 bases. The receptor was isolated from a human donor with Susac syndrome. The sequencing sample was made of CD4+ T cells from PBMCs. The CDR3 sequence is CATGQGDTIYF. In DNA form, the CDR3 reads TGTGCCACCGGACAGGGGGACACCATATATTTT.